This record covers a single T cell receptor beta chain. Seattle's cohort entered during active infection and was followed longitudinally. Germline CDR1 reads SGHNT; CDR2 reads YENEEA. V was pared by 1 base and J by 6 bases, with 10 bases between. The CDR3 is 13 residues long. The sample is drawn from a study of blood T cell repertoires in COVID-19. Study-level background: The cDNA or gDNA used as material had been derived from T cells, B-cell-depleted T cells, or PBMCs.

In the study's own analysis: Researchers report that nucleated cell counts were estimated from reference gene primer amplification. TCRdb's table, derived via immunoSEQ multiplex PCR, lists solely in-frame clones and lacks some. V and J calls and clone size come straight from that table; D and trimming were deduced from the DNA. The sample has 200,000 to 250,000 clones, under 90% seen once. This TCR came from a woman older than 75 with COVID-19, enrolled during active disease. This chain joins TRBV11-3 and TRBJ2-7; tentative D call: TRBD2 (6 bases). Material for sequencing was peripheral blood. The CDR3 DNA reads TGTGCCAGCAGCTTAGCAGGGAGGAGCGAGCAGTACTTC. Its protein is CASSLAGRSEQYF.